A single sample is the source of the 10 T cell receptor beta chains below, sequenced in a study of cytomegalovirus exposure and HLA in healthy donors. A multiplex PCR was run with 60 Vbeta primers and 13 Jbeta primers. Generated by immunoSEQ multiplex PCR, the TCRdb table keeps only in-frame clones and is missing some. The table lists 150,000 to 180,000 clones, roughly 82% of them singletons, with about 6.1% in the top ten. The sample comprised PBMCs. The source of these receptors is a woman aged 45-59 years in good health and CMV-seropositive.

The V call is TRBV11-2, the J call TRBJ2-7; TRBD2 agrees at 9 bases. V was clipped by 0 bases and J by 2 bases; unmatched bases: 5. Germline V lookup: CDR1 SGHAT, CDR2 FQNNGV. The CDR3 extends over 16 amino acids. CDR3 sequence reads: CASSLDLQRGAYEQYF. CDR3 nucleotide sequence: TGTGCCAGCAGCTTAGATCTCCAGCGGGGGGCCTACGAGCAGTACTTC.

The V and J genes are TRBV27 and TRBJ2-5, with TRBD1 matching over 8 bases. The DNA end lines up better with TRBJ2-7; the J call may be wrong. In germline, CDR1 is MNHEY, CDR2 SMNVEV (reference sequence). This CDR3 comprises 15 residues. CDR3 amino acids: CASSLGTGSPYEQYF. In DNA, the CDR3 is TGTGCCAGCAGTCTTGGGACAGGTAGTCCCTACGAGCAGTACTTC.

This chain connects TRBV27 to TRBJ1-5; D remains unclear. Germline lookup yields CDR1 MNHEY and CDR2 SMNVEV (reference sequence). This CDR3 region has 17 residues. The V and J ends lost 6 bases and 0 bases respectively, with 18 bases between them. CDR3 in DNA: TGTGCCAGCAGCCTCTACGGGGTCCGGAATAGCAATCAGCCCCAGCATTTT. It encodes CASSLYGVRNSNQPQHF.

This clone showed up just once. The J gene is TRBJ1-5, the V gene TRBV4-2; 7 nucleotides line up with TRBD1. The CDR3 consists of 15 residues. Germline V gene data show CDR1 as LGHNA and CDR2 as YNFKEQ. V dropped 1 base and J dropped 3; count of bases not matched to a gene: 3. Here the CDR3 DNA reads TGTGCCAGCAGCCAAGTGGGGACAGTCAATCAGCCCCAGCATTTT. It yields the protein CASSQVGTVNQPQHF.

The chain has TRBV9 and TRBJ1-6; D unclear. The V end lost 4 bases, the J end lost 5 bases, and 13 bases lay between the germline ends. This CDR3 has 15 amino acids. Looked up from germline, CDR1 is SGDLS and CDR2 is YYNGEE. CDR3: CASSPEGRNNSPLHF. CDR3 in DNA: TGTGCCAGCAGCCCGGAAGGGAGAAATAATTCACCCCTCCACTTT.

The chain carries TRBV5-6 and TRBJ1-6; TRBD1 aligns across 9 bases. V lost 2 bases to trimming and J lost 8 bases; unmatched junction nucleotides: 5. Germline CDR1 is SGHDT and CDR2 is YYEEEE. The CDR3 sequence is 15 residues long. The CDR3 here is CASSFGTGTHSPLHF. The CDR3 coding sequence is TGTGCCAGCAGCTTCGGGACAGGGACGCATTCACCCCTCCACTTT.

This chain links TRBV19 with TRBJ2-7; TRBD1 agrees at 12 bases. The germline CDR1 and CDR2 sequences are LNHDA and SQIVND (reference sequence). Trimming removed 5 bases from V and 6 bases from J; junction bases left unmatched: 5. This CDR3 contains 14 residues. The CDR3 nucleotides read TGTGCCAGTAGTTACGGGACAGGGGGCGCCGAGCAGTACTTC. Amino acid sequence: CASSYGTGGAEQYF.

V and J are TRBV2 and TRBJ2-3, with D tentatively TRBD2 (5 bases). This CDR3 region has 14 residues. CDR1 is SNHLY and CDR2 is FYNNEI in the germline V gene. The V gene lost 4 bases and the J gene lost 2 bases, with 10 bases spanning the gap. CDR3 coding DNA: TGTGCCAGCAGTGTACTAGGTACCACAGATACGCAGTATTTT. It yields the protein CASSVLGTTDTQYF. The variable domain in full, with the rest retrieved from reference TRBV2 and TRBJ2-3, is EPEVTQTPSHQVTQMGQEVILRCVPISNHLYFYWYRQILGQKVEFLVSFYNNEISEKSEIFDDQFSVERPDGSNFTLKIRSTKLEDSAMYFCASSVLGTTDTQYFGPGTRLTVL.

The chain couples TRBV5-1 to TRBJ1-4; D perhaps matches TRBD1 (5 bases). Germline V gives CDR1 SGHRS, CDR2 YFSETQ. This CDR3 contains 13 residues. Trimming stripped 4 bases from V and 7 bases from J, with 11 bases between. CDR3 region: CASSVGGGEKLFF. The CDR3 coding sequence is TGCGCCAGCAGCGTTGGGGGGGGTGAAAAACTGTTTTTT.

CDR3 region: CASSVTQVADTQYF. The CDR3 coding sequence is TGTGCCAGCAGTGTAACACAGGTCGCAGATACGCAGTATTTT. V is TRBV6-1 and J is TRBJ2-3; D is possibly TRBD1 (5 bases). Trimming cost V 4 bases and J 4 bases, with 12 bases left between them. The CDR3 has 14 residues. The germline V gene has CDR1 MNHNS and CDR2 SASEGT.